The rows below give T cell receptor beta chains drawn from one sample of a study of CD8+CD57+ T cells in acquired aplastic anemia. From the reads, TCRdb called clonotypes with MiXCR, one entry per CDR3 protein. The data show hundreds of thousands of distinct CDR3 sequences, with around 30% seen just once and roughly 0.8% held by the top ten. Sequencing used sorted CD4+, CD8+, or CD8+CD57+ T cells (not recorded which) from PBMCs. The receptors were gathered from a human donor with aplastic anemia. The CDR3 runs from the conserved cysteine through the conserved F or W. The D gene is left open where the match is weak. Only part of the rows carry a size: once, few, many, or a class if the clone is expanded.

TRBJ2-1,TRBV20-1,many,13,NA,TGCAGTGCTAGCCCGGAAGCGGTGGGTGAGCAGTTCTTC,CSASPEAVGEQFF
TRBJ2-7,TRBV6-1,few,14,TRBD2,TGTGCCAGCAGTGAAATGGGACTAGCTTCCGAGCAGTACTTC,CASSEMGLASEQYF
TRBJ2-5,TRBV2,NA,15,TRBD2,TGTGCCAGCAGTGAACTCGGCGGGGGGGCCGAGACCCAGTACTTC,CASSELGGGAETQYF
TRBJ1-6,TRBV4-3,NA,14,NA,TGCGCCAGCAGCCAAGATCTTTATAATTCACCCCTCCACTTT,CASSQDLYNSPLHF
TRBJ1-1,TRBV29-1,NA,12,NA,TGCAGCGTTGAAACAGGGCGGACTGAAGCTTTCTTT,CSVETGRTEAFF
TRBJ2-5,TRBV29-1,once,11,NA,TGCAGCGTTGCGGACGAGGGGGCCCAGTACTTC,CSVADEGAQYF
TRBJ2-1,TRBV19,many,15,TRBD2,TGTGCCAGTAGTATCCCCGGGACTAACACGGATGAGCAGTTCTTC,CASSIPGTNTDEQFF
TRBJ2-2,TRBV24-1,few,14,NA,TGTGCCAGCAGCCCCCGGGCCAACACCGGGGAGCTGTTTTTT,CASSPRANTGELFF
TRBJ2-7,TRBV10-2,many,15,TRBD2,TGCGCCAGCAAACCGGGACTAGCGATCTCCTACGAGCAGTACTTC,CASKPGLAISYEQYF
TRBJ2-7,TRBV20-1,many,15,NA,TGCAGTGCTAGAGATCCGGGCAGGGTGAGTTACGAGCAGTACTTC,CSARDPGRVSYEQYF
TRBJ1-2,TRBV9,NA,16,NA,TGTGCCAGCAGCGTAGATGTTTTTGTGGGGGATTATGGCTACACCTTC,CASSVDVFVGDYGYTF
TRBJ2-1,TRBV20-1,few,17,TRBD2,TGCAGTGCTAGAGTGGCTAGCGGGAGGAGCTCCTACAATGAGCAGTTCTTC,CSARVASGRSSYNEQFF
TRBJ2-5,TRBV5-1,NA,17,TRBD2,TGCGCCAGCAGACCCGCCCAGGGCGGGGGGGCGGAGGAGACCCAGTACTTC,CASRPAQGGGAEETQYF
TRBJ2-6,TRBV9,few,17,NA,TGTGCCAGCAGCGTAGCTATGAGGACCCCTGGGGCCAACGTCCTGACTTTC,CASSVAMRTPGANVLTF
TRBJ2-7,TRBV7-8,NA,13,TRBD1,TGTGCCAGCAGCTTCTCCCGACAGGGCGAACAGTACTTC,CASSFSRQGEQYF
TRBJ1-5,TRBV20-1,many,13,TRBD1,TGCAGTGCTGGCAGGGGGCTTGATCAGCCCCAGCATTTT,CSAGRGLDQPQHF
TRBJ2-3,TRBV7-8,many,16,TRBD2,TGTGCCAGCAGCGTATGGACTAGCGGGGGCACAGATACGCAGTATTTT,CASSVWTSGGTDTQYF
TRBJ2-1,TRBV28,few,15,TRBD2,TGTGCCAGCTGGACTAGCGGGAGGAATTACAATGAGCAGTTCTTC,CASWTSGRNYNEQFF
TRBJ1-5,TRBV4-3,many,14,TRBD1,TGCGCCAGCAGCCGCGACAGGGGGCAGCAGCCCCAGCATTTT,CASSRDRGQQPQHF
TRBJ1-2,TRBV11-2,many,15,NA,TGTGCCAGCAGCCCAGGGAATAGGCTCGGTTATGGCTACACCTTC,CASSPGNRLGYGYTF
TRBJ1-6,TRBV20-1,few,16,TRBD1,TGCAGTGCCAACACCAGGGGGAGCTCCTATAATTCACCCCTCCACTTT,CSANTRGSSYNSPLHF
TRBJ1-5,TRBV24-1,NA,13,NA,TGTGCCACCAGTGCGGCTATCAATCAGCCCCAGCATTTT,CATSAAINQPQHF
TRBJ2-7,TRBV11-3,NA,15,NA,TGTGCCAGCAGCTCTGGACAAGGGTATGCCGACGAGCAGTACTTC,CASSSGQGYADEQYF
TRBJ1-2,TRBV29-1,many,14,NA,TGCAGCGTTGGGGCTAGGGGGACCGCCTATGGCTACACCTTC,CSVGARGTAYGYTF
TRBJ1-4,TRBV2,NA,13,NA,TGTGCCAGCCTCCGGGGGTCTGGCGAAAAACTGTTTTTT,CASLRGSGEKLFF
TRBJ2-2,TRBV20-1,NA,14,NA,TGCAGTGCGAGACCTCGACAGGCCACCGGGGAGCTGTTTTTT,CSARPRQATGELFF
TRBJ1-6,TRBV5-1,many,16,TRBD1,TGCGCCAGCAGCTTGGCCGGAAGGACAGGGAATTCACCCCTCCACTTT,CASSLAGRTGNSPLHF